This paragraph reports one TCR beta chain. This record comes from a study of T cell repertoires in cytomegalovirus infection. Germline V gene sequence: CDR1 LNHDA, CDR2 SQIVND (reference sequence). There are 14 residues in the CDR3. The J segment lost 7 bases and the V segment lost 6 bases, leaving 9 bases of the junction unmatched. TCRdb re-called the reads through MiXCR, storing one row per CDR3 protein. The data show nearly 550,000 distinct CDR3 sequences, approximately 15% seen once. The rearrangement uses TRBV19 and TRBJ2-7; 10 bases map to TRBD1. The receptor comes from a human donor in good health (CMV status not recorded). Some clones in this sample may be carry-over from other donors' samples. Sequencing was performed on CD8+ T cells from PBMCs. CDR3 sequence: CASRPGQGEEEQYF. The CDR3 nucleotides read TGTGCCAGTAGACCTGGACAGGGGGAGGAAGAGCAGTACTTC.